A selection of T cell receptor beta chains follows, all from one sample in a study of T cells in Graves' hyperthyroidism and ophthalmopathy. TCRdb itself ran the multiplex PCR reads through MiXCR, one entry per CDR3 protein. Found here are 400,000 to 550,000 distinct CDR3 sequences, around 22% of them singletons; the top ten hold approximately 11%. Sequencing used blood. The source is a woman in her twenties or thirties with Graves' ophthalmopathy. CDR3s include the opening cysteine and the closing phenylalanine or tryptophan. Each record gives: V gene, clone size, J gene, D gene, CDR3 DNA, CDR3 protein. The D gene is left open where the match is weak. The size field is filled for only some rows; it gives once, few, many or a size class.

V gene: TRBV6-5
clone size: many
J gene: TRBJ2-7
D gene: -
CDR3 DNA: TGTGCCAGCAGTTACTCGAGGGTTTTGCCCTCCTACGAGCAGTACTTC
CDR3 protein: CASSYSRVLPSYEQYF

V gene: TRBV18
clone size: -
J gene: TRBJ1-1
D gene: TRBD1
CDR3 DNA: TGTGCCAGCTCACCCGACAGGGGGAGGGTGGAAGCTTTCTTT
CDR3 protein: CASSPDRGRVEAFF

V gene: TRBV29-1
clone size: many
J gene: TRBJ1-2
D gene: -
CDR3 DNA: TGCAGCGTTGACTGGCAGCTCTATGGCTACACCTTC
CDR3 protein: CSVDWQLYGYTF

V gene: TRBV6-2/TRBV6-3
clone size: -
J gene: TRBJ2-5
D gene: -
CDR3 DNA: TGTGCCAGCAGTTACCTTCAGGGCCAAGAGACCCAGTACTTC
CDR3 protein: CASSYLQGQETQYF

V gene: TRBV11-2
clone size: many
J gene: TRBJ2-7
D gene: -
CDR3 DNA: TGTGCCAGCGGCTTAGGGAACTACGAGCAGTACTTC
CDR3 protein: CASGLGNYEQYF

V gene: TRBV27
clone size: many
J gene: TRBJ1-6
D gene: TRBD1
CDR3 DNA: TGTGCCAGCAGTTTAGGGGACAGGGTTTCACCCCTCCACTTT
CDR3 protein: CASSLGDRVSPLHF

V gene: TRBV18
clone size: many
J gene: TRBJ1-1
D gene: TRBD1
CDR3 DNA: TGTGCCAGCTCACCCGTCCAGGGGGTAGACACTGAAGCTTTCTTT
CDR3 protein: CASSPVQGVDTEAFF

V gene: TRBV12-5
clone size: many
J gene: TRBJ2-7
D gene: -
CDR3 DNA: TGTGCTAGTGGTACCCCCGAGGCAGCGTTTCCTCCTATCTACGAGCAGTACTTC
CDR3 protein: CASGTPEAAFPPIYEQYF

V gene: TRBV20-1
clone size: -
J gene: TRBJ1-1
D gene: TRBD1
CDR3 DNA: TGCAGTGCACCCGGGACAGGGGGCAATGTGAACACTGAAGCTTTCTTT
CDR3 protein: CSAPGTGGNVNTEAFF

V gene: TRBV6-2/TRBV6-3
clone size: many
J gene: TRBJ2-6
D gene: -
CDR3 DNA: TGTGCCAGCACAGAGGTGGGGCAAGCCTCTGGGGCCAACGTCCTGACTTTC
CDR3 protein: CASTEVGQASGANVLTF

V gene: TRBV11-1
clone size: -
J gene: TRBJ2-7
D gene: TRBD2
CDR3 DNA: TGTGCCAGCAGCCCCACTAGCGGGGACATCTCCTACGAGCAGTACTTC
CDR3 protein: CASSPTSGDISYEQYF

V gene: TRBV10-3
clone size: -
J gene: TRBJ1-2
D gene: -
CDR3 DNA: TGTGCCATCAGTCCCCGTGGGTACTATGGCTACACCTTC
CDR3 protein: CAISPRGYYGYTF

V gene: TRBV6-5
clone size: many
J gene: TRBJ1-5
D gene: -
CDR3 DNA: TGTGCCAGCAGTTACGACAGCCAGCCCCAGCATTTT
CDR3 protein: CASSYDSQPQHF

V gene: TRBV6-2/TRBV6-3
clone size: many
J gene: TRBJ1-2
D gene: -
CDR3 DNA: TGTGCCAGCAGCACGGACTGGGAGGGGAACTATGGCTACACCTTC
CDR3 protein: CASSTDWEGNYGYTF